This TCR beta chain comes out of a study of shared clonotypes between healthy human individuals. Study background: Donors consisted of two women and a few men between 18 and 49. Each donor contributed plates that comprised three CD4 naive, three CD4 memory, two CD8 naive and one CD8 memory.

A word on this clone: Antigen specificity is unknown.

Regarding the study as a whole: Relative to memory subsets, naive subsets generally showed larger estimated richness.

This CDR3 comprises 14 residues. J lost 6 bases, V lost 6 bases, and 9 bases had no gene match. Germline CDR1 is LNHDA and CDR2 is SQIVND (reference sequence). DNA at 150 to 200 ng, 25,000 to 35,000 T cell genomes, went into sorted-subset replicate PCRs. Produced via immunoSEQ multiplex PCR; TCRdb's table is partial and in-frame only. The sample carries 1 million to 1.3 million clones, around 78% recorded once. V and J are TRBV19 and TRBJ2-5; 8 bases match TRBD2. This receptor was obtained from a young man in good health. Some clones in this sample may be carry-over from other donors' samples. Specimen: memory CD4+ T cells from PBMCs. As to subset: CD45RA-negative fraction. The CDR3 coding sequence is TGTGCCAGTAGCCCGGAGCGGGGGCGCAAGACCCAGTACTTC. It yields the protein CASSPERGRKTQYF.